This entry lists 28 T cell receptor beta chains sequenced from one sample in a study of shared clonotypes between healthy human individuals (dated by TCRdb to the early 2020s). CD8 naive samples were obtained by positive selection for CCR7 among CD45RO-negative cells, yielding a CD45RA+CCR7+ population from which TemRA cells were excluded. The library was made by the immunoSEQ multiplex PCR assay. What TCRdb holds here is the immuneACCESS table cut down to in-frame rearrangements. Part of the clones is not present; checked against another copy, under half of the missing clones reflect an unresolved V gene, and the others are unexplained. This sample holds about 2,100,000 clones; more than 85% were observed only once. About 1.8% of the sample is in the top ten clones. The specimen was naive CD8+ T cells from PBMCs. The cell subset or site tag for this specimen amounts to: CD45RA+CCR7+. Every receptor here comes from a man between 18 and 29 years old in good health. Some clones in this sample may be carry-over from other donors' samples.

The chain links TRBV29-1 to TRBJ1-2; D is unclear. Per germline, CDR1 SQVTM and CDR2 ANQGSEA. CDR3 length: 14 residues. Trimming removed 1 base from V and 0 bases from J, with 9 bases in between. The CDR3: CSVEATRTNYGYTF. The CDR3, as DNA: TGCAGCGTTGAAGCTACCAGGACTAACTATGGCTACACCTTC.

The CDR3 bases are TGTGCCAGCAGCGACCGGGACAGGGAGAACACTGAAGCTTTCTTT. It encodes CASSDRDRENTEAFF. The chain combines TRBV7-9 with TRBJ1-1; 9 positions agree with TRBD1. Looked up from germline, CDR1 is SEHNR and CDR2 is FQNEAQ (reference sequence). After removal of 5 bases from V and 1 base from J, the junction contained 5 bases not matched to a gene. This CDR3 comprises 15 residues.

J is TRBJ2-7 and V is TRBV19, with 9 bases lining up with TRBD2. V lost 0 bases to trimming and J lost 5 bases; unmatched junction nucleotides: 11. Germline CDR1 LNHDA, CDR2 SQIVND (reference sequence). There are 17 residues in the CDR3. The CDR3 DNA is TGTGCCAGTAGTATAGATGACATGTCTAGCGGGATCCACGAGCAGTACTTC. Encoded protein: CASSIDDMSSGIHEQYF. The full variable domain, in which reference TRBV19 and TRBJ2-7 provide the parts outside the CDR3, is DGGITQSPKYLFRKEGQNVTLSCEQNLNHDAMYWYRQDPGQGLRLIYYSQIVNDFQKGDIAEGYSVSREKKESFPLTVTSAQKNPTAFYLCASSIDDMSSGIHEQYFGPGTRLTVT.

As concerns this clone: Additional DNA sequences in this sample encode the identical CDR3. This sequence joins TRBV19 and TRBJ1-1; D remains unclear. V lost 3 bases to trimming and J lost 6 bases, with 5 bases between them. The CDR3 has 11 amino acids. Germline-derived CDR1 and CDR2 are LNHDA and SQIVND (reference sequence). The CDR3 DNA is TGTGCCAGTAGTATGGGCTCTGAAGCTTTCTTT. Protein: CASSMGSEAFF.

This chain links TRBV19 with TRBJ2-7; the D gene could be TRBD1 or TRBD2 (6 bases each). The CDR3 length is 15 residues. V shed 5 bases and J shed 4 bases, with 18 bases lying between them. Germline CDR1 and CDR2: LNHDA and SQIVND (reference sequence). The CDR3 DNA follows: TGTGCCAGTAGTGGGGTAACCGGGGGCCGTTACGAGCAGTACTTC. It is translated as CASSGVTGGRYEQYF. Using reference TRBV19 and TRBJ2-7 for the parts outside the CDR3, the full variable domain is DGGITQSPKYLFRKEGQNVTLSCEQNLNHDAMYWYRQDPGQGLRLIYYSQIVNDFQKGDIAEGYSVSREKKESFPLTVTSAQKNPTAFYLCASSGVTGGRYEQYFGPGTRLTVT.

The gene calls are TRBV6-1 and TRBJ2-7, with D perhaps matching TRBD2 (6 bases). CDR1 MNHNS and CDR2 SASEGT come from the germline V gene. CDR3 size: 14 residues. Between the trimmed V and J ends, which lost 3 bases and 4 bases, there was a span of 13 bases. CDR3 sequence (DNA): TGTGCCAGCAGTGATGGGGACTCATTGTACGAGCAGTACTTC. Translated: CASSDGDSLYEQYF.

The CDR3 DNA reads TGTGCCAGCTCACCCACAGGGAGGGCCTACGAGCAGTACTTC. Translated, it gives CASSPTGRAYEQYF. The V and J genes are TRBV18 and TRBJ2-7; D possibly corresponds to TRBD2 (7 bases). V gave up 3 bases and J gave up 2 bases, with 11 bases separating them. Germline values: CDR1 KGHSH, CDR2 LQKENI. The CDR3 is 14 residues long.

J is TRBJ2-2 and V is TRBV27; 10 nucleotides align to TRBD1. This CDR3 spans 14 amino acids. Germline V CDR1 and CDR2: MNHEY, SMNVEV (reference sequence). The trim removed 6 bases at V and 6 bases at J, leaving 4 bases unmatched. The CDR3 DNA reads TGTGCCAGCAGAAGAGGGACAGGGGCCGGGGAGCTGTTTTTT. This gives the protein CASRRGTGAGELFF.

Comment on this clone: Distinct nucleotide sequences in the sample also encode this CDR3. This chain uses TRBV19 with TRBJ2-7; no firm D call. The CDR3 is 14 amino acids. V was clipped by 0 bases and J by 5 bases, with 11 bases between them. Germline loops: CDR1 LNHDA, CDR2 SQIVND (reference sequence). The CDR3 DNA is TGTGCCAGTAGTATAGATCTAGAAGGGAACGAGCAGTACTTC. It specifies CASSIDLEGNEQYF.

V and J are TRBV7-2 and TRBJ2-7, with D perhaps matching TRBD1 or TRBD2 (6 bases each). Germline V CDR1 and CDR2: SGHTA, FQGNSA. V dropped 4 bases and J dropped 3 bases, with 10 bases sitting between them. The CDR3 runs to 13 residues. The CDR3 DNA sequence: TGTGCCAGCAGCTCGGGGGCCATCTACGAGCAGTACTTC. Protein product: CASSSGAIYEQYF.

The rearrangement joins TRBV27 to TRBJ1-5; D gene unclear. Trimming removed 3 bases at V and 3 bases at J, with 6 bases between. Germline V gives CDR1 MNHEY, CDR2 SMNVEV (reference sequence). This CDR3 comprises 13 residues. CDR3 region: CASSLKTNQPQHF. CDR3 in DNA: TGTGCCAGCAGTTTGAAAACCAATCAGCCCCAGCATTTT.

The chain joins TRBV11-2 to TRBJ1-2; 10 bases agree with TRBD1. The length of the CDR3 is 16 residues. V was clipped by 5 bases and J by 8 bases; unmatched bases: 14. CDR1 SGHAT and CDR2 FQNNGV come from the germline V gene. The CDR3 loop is CASSITGTGAKRGYTF. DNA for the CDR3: TGTGCCAGCAGCATAACCGGGACAGGGGCAAAGAGGGGCTACACCTTC.

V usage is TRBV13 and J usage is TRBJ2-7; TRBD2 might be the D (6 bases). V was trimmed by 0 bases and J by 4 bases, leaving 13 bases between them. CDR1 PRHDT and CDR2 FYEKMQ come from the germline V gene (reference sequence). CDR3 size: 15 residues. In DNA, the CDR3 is TGTGCCAGCAGCTTAGGCCGGGACTCTAGATACGAGCAGTACTTC. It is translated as CASSLGRDSRYEQYF. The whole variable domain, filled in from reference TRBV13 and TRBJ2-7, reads AAGVIQSPRHLIKEKRETATLKCYPIPRHDTVYWYQQGPGQDPQFLISFYEKMQSDKGSIPDRFSAQQFSDYHSELNMSSLELGDSALYFCASSLGRDSRYEQYFGPGTRLTVT.

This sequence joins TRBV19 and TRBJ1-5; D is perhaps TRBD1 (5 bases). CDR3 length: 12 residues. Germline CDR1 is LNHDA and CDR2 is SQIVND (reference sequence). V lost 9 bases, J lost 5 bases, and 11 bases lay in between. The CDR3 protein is CASGDPYQPQHF. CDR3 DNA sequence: TGTGCCAGCGGGGACCCTTATCAGCCCCAGCATTTT.

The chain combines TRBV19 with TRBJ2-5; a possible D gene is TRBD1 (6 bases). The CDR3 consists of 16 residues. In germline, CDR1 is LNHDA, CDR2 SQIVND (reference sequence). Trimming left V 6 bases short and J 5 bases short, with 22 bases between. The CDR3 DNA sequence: TGTGCCAGTAGCCGGGGCAGGGGATACCTCCGGGAGACCCAGTACTTC. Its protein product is CASSRGRGYLRETQYF.

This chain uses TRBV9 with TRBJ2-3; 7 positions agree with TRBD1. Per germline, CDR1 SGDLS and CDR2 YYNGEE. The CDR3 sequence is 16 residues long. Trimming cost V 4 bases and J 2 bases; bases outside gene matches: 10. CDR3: CASSPGWDSNTDTQYF. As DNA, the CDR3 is TGTGCCAGCAGCCCGGGGTGGGACAGCAACACAGATACGCAGTATTTT.

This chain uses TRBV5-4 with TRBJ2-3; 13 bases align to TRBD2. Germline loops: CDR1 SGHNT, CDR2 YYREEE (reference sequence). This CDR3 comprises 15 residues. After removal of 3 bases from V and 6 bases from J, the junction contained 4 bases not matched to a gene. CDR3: CASSSTLAGGDTQYF. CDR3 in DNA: TGTGCCAGCAGCTCGACACTAGCGGGAGGGGATACGCAGTATTTT.

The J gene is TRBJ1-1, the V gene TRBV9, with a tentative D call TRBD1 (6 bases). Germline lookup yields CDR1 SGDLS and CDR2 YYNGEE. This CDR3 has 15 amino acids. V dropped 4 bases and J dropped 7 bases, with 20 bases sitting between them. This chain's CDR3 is CASSPHDRPGFEAFF. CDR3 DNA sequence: TGTGCCAGCAGCCCTCATGACAGGCCGGGGTTTGAAGCTTTCTTT.

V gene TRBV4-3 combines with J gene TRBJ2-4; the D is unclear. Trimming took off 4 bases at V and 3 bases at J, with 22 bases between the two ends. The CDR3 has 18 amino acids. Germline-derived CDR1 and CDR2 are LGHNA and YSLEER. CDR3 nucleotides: TGCGCCAGCAGCCGAACCTTCAGGACCGAATCCATCAAAAACATTCAGTACTTC. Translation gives CASSRTFRTESIKNIQYF.

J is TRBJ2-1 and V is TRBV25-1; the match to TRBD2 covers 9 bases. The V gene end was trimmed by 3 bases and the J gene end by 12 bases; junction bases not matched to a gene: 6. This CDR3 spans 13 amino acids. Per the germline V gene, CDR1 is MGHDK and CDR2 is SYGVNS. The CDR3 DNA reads TGTGCCAGCAGTGAGGTAGGGCGGGAGGGGCAGTTCTTC. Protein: CASSEVGREGQFF.

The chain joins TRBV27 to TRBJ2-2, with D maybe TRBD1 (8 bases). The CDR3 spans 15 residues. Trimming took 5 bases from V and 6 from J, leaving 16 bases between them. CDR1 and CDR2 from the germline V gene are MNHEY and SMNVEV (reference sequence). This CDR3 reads CASSTTGGVAGELFF. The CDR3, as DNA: TGTGCCAGCAGTACCACAGGGGGGGTGGCCGGGGAGCTGTTTTTT.

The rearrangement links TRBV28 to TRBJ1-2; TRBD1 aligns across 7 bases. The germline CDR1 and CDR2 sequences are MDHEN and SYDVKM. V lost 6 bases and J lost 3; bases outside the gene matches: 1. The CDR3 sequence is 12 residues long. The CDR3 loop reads CASRTGHYGYTF. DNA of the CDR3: TGTGCCAGCAGGACAGGGCACTATGGCTACACCTTC.

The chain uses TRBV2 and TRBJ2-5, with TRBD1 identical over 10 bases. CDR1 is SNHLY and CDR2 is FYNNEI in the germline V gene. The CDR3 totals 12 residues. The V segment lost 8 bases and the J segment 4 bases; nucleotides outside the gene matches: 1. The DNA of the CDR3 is TGTGCCAGCCGGGACAGGGGAGAGACCCAGTACTTC. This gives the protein CASRDRGETQYF. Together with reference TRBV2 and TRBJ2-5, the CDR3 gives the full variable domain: EPEVTQTPSHQVTQMGQEVILRCVPISNHLYFYWYRQILGQKVEFLVSFYNNEISEKSEIFDDQFSVERPDGSNFTLKIRSTKLEDSAMYFCASRDRGETQYFGPGTRLLVL.

CDR3 DNA: TGTGCCAGCAGCTTAGGAGTCAGGGGACTAGCGTACAATGAGCAGTTCTTC. It encodes CASSLGVRGLAYNEQFF. The chain links TRBV7-9 to TRBJ2-1; TRBD2 agrees at 10 bases. Unmatched junction bases numbered 7, after V lost 1 base and J lost 4 bases. Germline-derived CDR1 and CDR2 are SEHNR and FQNEAQ (reference sequence). The length of the CDR3 is 17 residues.

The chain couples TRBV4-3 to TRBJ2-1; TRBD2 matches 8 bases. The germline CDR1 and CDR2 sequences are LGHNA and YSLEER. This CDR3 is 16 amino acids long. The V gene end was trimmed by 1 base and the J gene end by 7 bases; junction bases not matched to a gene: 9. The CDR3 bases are TGCGCCAGCAGCCAAGGATCCGGGAGGGTTAGGAATGAGCAGTTCTTC. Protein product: CASSQGSGRVRNEQFF.

The CDR3 loop reads CASSQVPSLIGQGAYNEQFF. The CDR3 DNA is TGCGCCAGCAGCCAAGTCCCCTCCCTCATCGGACAGGGGGCCTACAATGAGCAGTTCTTC. The chain couples TRBV4-1 to TRBJ2-1; 10 nucleotides match TRBD1. V lost 1 base, J lost 2 bases, and 14 bases stayed unmatched. Per germline, CDR1 MGHRA and CDR2 YSYEKL. This CDR3 contains 20 residues.

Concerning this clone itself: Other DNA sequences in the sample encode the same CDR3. DNA for the CDR3: TGTGCCAGCAGTTTTTCAGGGAACACTGAAGCTTTCTTT. It codes for CASSFSGNTEAFF. The chain is built from TRBV27 and TRBJ1-1; D is unresolved. Trimming removed 3 bases from V and 1 base from J, with 6 bases in between. The CDR3 has 13 amino acids. Germline assignment: CDR1 MNHEY and CDR2 SMNVEV (reference sequence).

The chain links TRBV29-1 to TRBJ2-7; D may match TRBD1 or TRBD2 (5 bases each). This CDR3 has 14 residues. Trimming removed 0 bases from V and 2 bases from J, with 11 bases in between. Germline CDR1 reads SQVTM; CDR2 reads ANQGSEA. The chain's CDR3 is CSVEDGGPTYEQYF. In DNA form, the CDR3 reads TGCAGCGTTGAAGATGGGGGACCCACCTACGAGCAGTACTTC.